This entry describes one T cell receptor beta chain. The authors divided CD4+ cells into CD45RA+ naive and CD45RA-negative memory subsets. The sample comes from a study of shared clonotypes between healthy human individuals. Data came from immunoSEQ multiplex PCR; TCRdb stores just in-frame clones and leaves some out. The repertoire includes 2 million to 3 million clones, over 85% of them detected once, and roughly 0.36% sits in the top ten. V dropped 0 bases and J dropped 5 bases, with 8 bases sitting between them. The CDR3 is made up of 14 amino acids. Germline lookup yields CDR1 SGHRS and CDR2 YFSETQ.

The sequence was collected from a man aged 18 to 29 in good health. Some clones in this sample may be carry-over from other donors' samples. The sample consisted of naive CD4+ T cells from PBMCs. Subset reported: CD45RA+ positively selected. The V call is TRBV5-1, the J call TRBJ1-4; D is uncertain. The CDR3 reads CASSLETPNEKLFF. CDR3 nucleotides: TGCGCCAGCAGCTTGGAGACACCCAATGAAAAACTGTTTTTT.